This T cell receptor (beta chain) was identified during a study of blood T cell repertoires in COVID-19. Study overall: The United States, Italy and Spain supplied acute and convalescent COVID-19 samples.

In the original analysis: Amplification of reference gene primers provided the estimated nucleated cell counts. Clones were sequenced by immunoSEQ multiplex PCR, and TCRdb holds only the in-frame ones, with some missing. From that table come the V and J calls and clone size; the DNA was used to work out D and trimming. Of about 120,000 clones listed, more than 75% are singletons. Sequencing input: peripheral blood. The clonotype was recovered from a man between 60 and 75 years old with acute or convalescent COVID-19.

CDR3: CASSPQPGLAATGELFF. Here the CDR3 DNA reads TGTGCCAGCAGCCCACAGCCGGGACTAGCGGCCACCGGGGAGCTGTTTTTT. The chain employs TRBV7-8 and TRBJ2-2, with 11 bases matching TRBD2. This CDR3 contains 17 residues. CDR1 is SGHVS, CDR2 FQNEAQ, per germline. V gave up 5 bases and J gave up 4 bases; unmatched junction bases: 9.